These 20 T cell receptor beta chains were all obtained from the same sample, sequenced in a study of blood T cell repertoires in COVID-19. The protocol was immunoSEQ multiplex PCR, while the TCRdb copy is restricted to in-frame clones and leaves out a portion. The table lists 190,000 or so clones, about 87% of them singletons. Specimen: PBMCs or T cells enriched from blood (not recorded which). The receptors derive from a man aged 18 to 30 with acute COVID-19.

This rearrangement joins TRBV5-1 to TRBJ2-3, with TRBD1 matching over 8 bases. CDR1 SGHRS and CDR2 YFSETQ come from the germline V gene. V was pared by 6 bases and J by 1 base, with 4 bases of the junction left unmatched. The CDR3 runs to 14 residues. CDR3 amino acids: CASTQGDRTDTQYF. As DNA, the CDR3 is TGCGCCAGCACACAGGGGGACCGCACAGATACGCAGTATTTT.

This clone was detected once. The chain joins TRBV15 to TRBJ2-5; perhaps TRBD1 as D (5 bases). Trimming took off 7 bases at V and 3 bases at J, with 15 bases between the two ends. Germline lookup yields CDR1 LNHNV and CDR2 YYDKDF (reference sequence). The CDR3 has 14 amino acids. CDR3 loop: CATNPAGRKETQYF. The CDR3 nucleotides are TGTGCCACCAATCCGGCAGGGCGAAAAGAGACCCAGTACTTC.

J is TRBJ2-2 and V is TRBV24-1; D is perhaps TRBD2 (6 bases). The V end was cut by 4 bases, the J end by 2 bases, with 13 bases between. This CDR3 contains 16 residues. Germline CDR1 and CDR2: KGHDR and SFDVKD. The CDR3 spells CATSETTSTNTGELFF. The CDR3 DNA sequence: TGTGCCACCAGTGAAACTACTAGCACTAACACCGGGGAGCTGTTTTTT.

V gene TRBV4-2 combines with J gene TRBJ1-2, with D uncertain. Germline values: CDR1 LGHNA, CDR2 YNFKEQ. There are 12 residues in the CDR3. Trimming left V 8 bases short and J 5 bases short, with 12 bases between. DNA for the CDR3: TGTGCCAGCGCAGGCGCTTCTTATGGCTACACCTTC. Translated: CASAGASYGYTF.

The rearrangement joins TRBV2 to TRBJ1-1, with TRBD1 matching over 7 bases. The junction had 5 bases not matched to a gene; V was cut back by 7 bases and J by 6 bases. Germline V gives CDR1 SNHLY, CDR2 FYNNEI. There are 12 residues in the CDR3. The CDR3 region is CASKGAQAEAFF. The DNA of the CDR3 is TGTGCCAGCAAGGGGGCGCAGGCTGAAGCTTTCTTT.

This clone occurred once. This sequence joins TRBV28 and TRBJ1-4; 7 bases fit TRBD1. Unmatched junction bases numbered 18, after V lost 7 bases and J lost 7 bases. The CDR3 is 17 residues long. The germline V gene encodes CDR1 MDHEN and CDR2 SYDVKM. The CDR3 region has the DNA TGTGCCAGCAACGCTGGTAGGATCACAGGGGTGAGTGAAAAACTGTTTTTT. The encoded protein is CASNAGRITGVSEKLFF.

The CDR3 sequence: CATRGAGSTEAFF. The CDR3 DNA reads TGTGCCACGCGCGGGGCAGGGAGCACTGAAGCTTTCTTT. The rearrangement uses TRBV10-3 and TRBJ1-1; D perhaps matches TRBD1 (5 bases). Trimming took 10 bases from V and 4 from J, leaving 16 bases between them. The CDR3 contains 13 residues. Germline CDR1 reads ENHRY; CDR2 reads SYGVKD.

The chain is built from TRBV3-1 (or the pseudogene TRBV3-2) and TRBJ1-1; 9 positions match TRBD1. The CDR3 loop spans 16 amino acids. V dropped 7 bases and J dropped 2; count of bases not matched to a gene: 11. CDR1 LGHDT and CDR2 YNNKEL come from the germline V gene (reference sequence). The CDR3 protein is CASTLGQGTSNTEAFF. As DNA, the CDR3 is TGTGCCAGCACCCTAGGACAGGGGACGTCAAACACTGAAGCTTTCTTT.

The table lists this clone with a count of one. This rearrangement joins TRBV27 to TRBJ2-7; TRBD2 agrees at 9 bases. Unmatched junction bases numbered 12, after V lost 6 bases and J lost 3 bases. The CDR3 loop spans 16 amino acids. Looked up from germline, CDR1 is MNHEY and CDR2 is SMNVEV (reference sequence). CDR3 sequence: CASSPAMTSGDYEQYF. The CDR3 bases are TGTGCCAGCAGCCCTGCGATGACTAGCGGAGACTACGAGCAGTACTTC.

CDR3 in amino acids: CASSPPEIGGSRTDTQYF. CDR3 DNA sequence: TGTGCCAGCAGCCCACCCGAAATCGGCGGGAGTCGGACAGATACGCAGTATTTT. The genes are TRBV28 and TRBJ2-3, with 7 bases that match TRBD2. V shed 6 bases, J shed 3 bases, and the junction held 18 bases outside the gene matches. The CDR3 is 18 amino acids. The germline V gene encodes CDR1 MDHEN and CDR2 SYDVKM.

This chain uses TRBV4-1 with TRBJ1-4; possible D gene TRBD1, 6 bases. This CDR3 comprises 15 residues. The germline CDR1 and CDR2 sequences are MGHRA and YSYEKL. Trimming removed 4 bases from V and 3 bases from J, with 12 bases in between. CDR3 region: CASSPLTGPNEKLFF. The CDR3 bases are TGCGCCAGCAGCCCTTTGACAGGTCCTAATGAAAAACTGTTTTTT.

The chain has TRBV4-2 and TRBJ1-5; 8 positions match TRBD1. The CDR3 has 16 amino acids. The V and J ends lost 2 bases and 7 bases, in that order; junction bases with no gene match: 10. Germline loops: CDR1 LGHNA, CDR2 YNFKEQ. In DNA, the CDR3 is TGTGCCAGCAGCCAACAAGGCGGACAGGGAGTACAGCCCCAGCATTTT. It is translated as CASSQQGGQGVQPQHF.

Remarks on this clone: This CDR3 is also generated by other DNA sequences in the sample. V gene TRBV9 combines with J gene TRBJ1-3; 7 bases line up with TRBD1. V lost 4 bases and J lost 1; bases outside the gene matches: 8. The CDR3 length is 16 residues. Germline values: CDR1 SGDLS, CDR2 YYNGEE. CDR3: CASSPSRGYSGNTIYF. The DNA for the CDR3 is TGTGCCAGCAGCCCGTCCAGGGGGTATTCTGGAAACACCATATATTTT.

The J gene is TRBJ1-1, the V gene TRBV25-1; maybe TRBD1 (6 bases). CDR1 and CDR2 (germline): MGHDK, SYGVNS. V lost 4 bases and J 5 bases, leaving 11 bases between the germline ends. The CDR3 runs 13 residues. The CDR3 DNA reads as TGTGCCAGCAGTGCCACAGGGACGACTGAAGCTTTCTTT. Translating it yields CASSATGTTEAFF. The variable domain in full, with the rest retrieved from reference TRBV25-1 and TRBJ1-1, is EADIYQTPRYLVIGTGKKITLECSQTMGHDKMYWYQQDPGMELHLIHYSYGVNSTEKGDLSSESTVSRIRTEHFPLTLESARPSHTSQYLCASSATGTTEAFFGQGTRLTVV.

The J gene is TRBJ2-5, the V gene TRBV28, with 10 positions matching TRBD2. Germline lookup yields CDR1 MDHEN and CDR2 SYDVKM. The CDR3 runs 15 residues. The trim removed 4 bases at V and 6 bases at J, leaving 8 bases unmatched. The CDR3 nucleotides read TGTGCCAGCAGTTCCCCACTAGCGGGGCGGAAGACCCAGTACTTC. Its protein product is CASSSPLAGRKTQYF.

The chain couples TRBV27 to TRBJ1-4, with D perhaps matching TRBD1 (5 bases). The CDR3 totals 17 residues. Between the trimmed V and J ends, which lost 5 bases and 0 bases, there was a span of 16 bases. Per the germline V gene, CDR1 is MNHEY and CDR2 is SMNVEV (reference sequence). CDR3 DNA sequence: TGTGCCAGCAGTATCCGACAGCCCCTTGCAACTAATGAAAAACTGTTTTTT. Its protein is CASSIRQPLATNEKLFF.

The chain employs TRBV10-1 and TRBJ1-6, with TRBD1 identical over 7 bases. CDR3 length: 18 residues. Germline lookup yields CDR1 WNHNN and CDR2 SYGVQD (reference sequence). V trimming: 4 bases; J trimming: 8 bases; junction bases outside the gene matches: 17. CDR3 sequence (DNA): TGCGCCAGCAGTGGTGGGTCTTTGGAGGGGGCGGGCGATTCACCCCTCCACTTT. The encoded protein is CASSGGSLEGAGDSPLHF.

This chain's CDR3 is CASSLLEEKLFF. The CDR3 coding sequence is TGTGCCAGCAGCCTCTTAGAGGAAAAACTGTTTTTT. The rearrangement joins TRBV5-4 to TRBJ1-4; D not certain. The germline CDR1 and CDR2 sequences are SGHNT and YYREEE (reference sequence). The CDR3 has 12 amino acids. V lost 4 bases, J lost 8 bases, and 9 bases lay in between.

The rearrangement joins TRBV5-1 to TRBJ1-4; TRBD1 aligns across 8 bases. J gave up 6 bases and V 3 bases, and 4 bases lay outside the gene matches. This CDR3 has 14 amino acids. The germline V gene encodes CDR1 SGHRS and CDR2 YFSETQ. This CDR3 is CASSSDRDDEKLFF. The CDR3 DNA sequence: TGCGCCAGCAGCTCGGACAGGGATGATGAAAAACTGTTTTTT.

This clone showed up just once. J is TRBJ2-7 and V is TRBV4-1; possibly TRBD2 for D (6 bases). This CDR3 has 15 residues. Trimming left V 3 bases short and J 6 bases short, with 18 bases between. The germline V gene has CDR1 MGHRA and CDR2 YSYEKL. In DNA, the CDR3 is TGCGCCAGCAGCCATTTGGTGGGCAGGGAGGTCGAGCAGTACTTC. Its translation is CASSHLVGREVEQYF.